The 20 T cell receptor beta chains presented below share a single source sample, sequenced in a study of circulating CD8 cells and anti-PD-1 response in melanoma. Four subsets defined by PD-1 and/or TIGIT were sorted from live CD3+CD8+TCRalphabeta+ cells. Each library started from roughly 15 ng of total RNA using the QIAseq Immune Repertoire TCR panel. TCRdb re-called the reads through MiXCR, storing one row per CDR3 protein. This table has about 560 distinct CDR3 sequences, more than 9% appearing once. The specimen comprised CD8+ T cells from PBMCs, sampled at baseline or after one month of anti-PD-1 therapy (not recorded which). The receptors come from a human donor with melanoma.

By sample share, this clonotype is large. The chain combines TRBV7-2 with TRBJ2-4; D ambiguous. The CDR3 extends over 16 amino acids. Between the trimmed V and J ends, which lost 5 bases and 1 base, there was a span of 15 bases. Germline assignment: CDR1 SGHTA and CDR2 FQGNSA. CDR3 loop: CASSTVPGGAKNIQYF. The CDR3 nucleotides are TGTGCCAGCAGCACTGTGCCGGGTGGGGCCAAAAACATTCAGTACTTC. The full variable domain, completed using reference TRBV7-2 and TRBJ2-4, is GAGVSQSPSNKVTEKGKDVELRCDPISGHTALYWYRQSLGQGLEFLIYFQGNSAPDKSGLPSDRFSAERTGGSVSTLTIQRTQQEDSAVYLCASSTVPGGAKNIQYFGAGTRLSVL.

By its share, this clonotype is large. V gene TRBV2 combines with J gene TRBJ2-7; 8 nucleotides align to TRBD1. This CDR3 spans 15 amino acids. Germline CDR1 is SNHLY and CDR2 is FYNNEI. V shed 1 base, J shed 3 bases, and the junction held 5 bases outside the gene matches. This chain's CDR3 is CASSEGYRGFYEQYF. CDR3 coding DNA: TGTGCCAGCAGTGAAGGGTACAGGGGGTTCTACGAGCAGTACTTC.

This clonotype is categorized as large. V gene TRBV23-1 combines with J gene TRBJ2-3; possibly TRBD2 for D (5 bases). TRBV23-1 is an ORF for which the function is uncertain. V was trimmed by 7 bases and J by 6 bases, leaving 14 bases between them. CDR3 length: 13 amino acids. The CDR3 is CASTRGRGDTQYF. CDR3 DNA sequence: TGCGCCAGCACCCGAGGTAGAGGGGATACGCAGTATTTT.

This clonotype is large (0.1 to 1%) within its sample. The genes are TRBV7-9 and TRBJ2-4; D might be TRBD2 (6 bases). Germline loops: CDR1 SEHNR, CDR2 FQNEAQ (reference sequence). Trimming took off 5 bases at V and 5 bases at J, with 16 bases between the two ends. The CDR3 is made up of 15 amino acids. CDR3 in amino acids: CASSGAGGDENIQYF. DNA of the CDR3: TGTGCCAGCAGCGGGGCCGGGGGAGACGAAAACATTCAGTACTTC.

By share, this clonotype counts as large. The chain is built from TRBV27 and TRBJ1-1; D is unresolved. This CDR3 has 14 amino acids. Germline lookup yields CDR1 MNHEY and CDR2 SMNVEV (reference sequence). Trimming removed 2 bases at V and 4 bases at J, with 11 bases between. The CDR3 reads CASSLTPGSTEAFF. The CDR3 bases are TGTGCCAGCAGTTTAACCCCCGGCAGCACTGAAGCTTTCTTT.

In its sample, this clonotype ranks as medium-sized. The CDR3 sequence is CASHPTGTGDYEQYF. The CDR3 nucleotides read TGTGCCAGCCACCCCACAGGGACAGGGGACTACGAGCAGTACTTC. The chain couples TRBV2 to TRBJ2-7; 10 nucleotides line up with TRBD1. CDR1 and CDR2 (germline): SNHLY, FYNNEI. The CDR3 totals 15 residues. V shed 8 bases, J shed 3 bases, and the junction held 10 bases outside the gene matches.

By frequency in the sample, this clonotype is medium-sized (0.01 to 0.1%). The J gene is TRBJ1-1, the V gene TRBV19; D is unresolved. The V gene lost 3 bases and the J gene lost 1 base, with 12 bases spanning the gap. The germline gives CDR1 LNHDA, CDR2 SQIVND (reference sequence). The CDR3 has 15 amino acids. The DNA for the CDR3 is TGTGCCAGTAGTATTACGCCTTCGGGGAACACTGAAGCTTTCTTT. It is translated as CASSITPSGNTEAFF.

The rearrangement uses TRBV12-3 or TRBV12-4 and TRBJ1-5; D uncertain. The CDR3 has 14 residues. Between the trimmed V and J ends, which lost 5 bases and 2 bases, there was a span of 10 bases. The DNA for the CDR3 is TGTGCCAGCAGTAAAGGGCTAGGCAATCAGCCCCAGCATTTT. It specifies CASSKGLGNQPQHF.

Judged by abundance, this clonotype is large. Written as DNA, the CDR3 is TGTGCCAGCAGCCAAGGGCAGAATGAGCAGTTCTTC. This sequence encodes CASSQGQNEQFF. The chain uses TRBV4-2 and TRBJ2-1; no reliable D call. The CDR3 is made up of 12 amino acids. V lost 1 base to trimming and J lost 7 bases, with 5 bases between them. The germline V gene encodes CDR1 LGHNA and CDR2 YNFKEQ.

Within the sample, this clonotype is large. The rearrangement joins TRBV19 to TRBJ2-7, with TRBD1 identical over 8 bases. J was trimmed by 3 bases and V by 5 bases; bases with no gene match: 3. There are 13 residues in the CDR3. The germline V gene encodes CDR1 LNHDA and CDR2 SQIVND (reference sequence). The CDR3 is CASSAGQDYEQYF. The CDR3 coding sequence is TGTGCCAGTAGTGCGGGACAGGACTACGAGCAGTACTTC.

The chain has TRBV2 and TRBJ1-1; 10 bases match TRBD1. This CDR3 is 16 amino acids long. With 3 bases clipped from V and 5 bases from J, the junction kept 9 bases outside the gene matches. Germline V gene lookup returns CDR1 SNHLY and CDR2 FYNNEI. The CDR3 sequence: CASSDPMTGGWTEAFF. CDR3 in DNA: TGTGCCAGCAGTGACCCAATGACAGGGGGCTGGACTGAAGCTTTCTTT. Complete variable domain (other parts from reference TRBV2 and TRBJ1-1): EPEVTQTPSHQVTQMGQEVILRCVPISNHLYFYWYRQILGQKVEFLVSFYNNEISEKSEIFDDQFSVERPDGSNFTLKIRSTKLEDSAMYFCASSDPMTGGWTEAFFGQGTRLTVV.

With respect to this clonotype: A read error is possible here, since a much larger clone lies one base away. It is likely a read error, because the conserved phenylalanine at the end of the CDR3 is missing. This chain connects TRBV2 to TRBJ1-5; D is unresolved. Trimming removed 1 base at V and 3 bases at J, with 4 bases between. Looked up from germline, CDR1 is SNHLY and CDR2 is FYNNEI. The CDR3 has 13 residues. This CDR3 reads CASSEVDNQPQHL. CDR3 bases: TGTGCCAGCAGTGAAGTGGACAATCAGCCCCAGCATCTT.

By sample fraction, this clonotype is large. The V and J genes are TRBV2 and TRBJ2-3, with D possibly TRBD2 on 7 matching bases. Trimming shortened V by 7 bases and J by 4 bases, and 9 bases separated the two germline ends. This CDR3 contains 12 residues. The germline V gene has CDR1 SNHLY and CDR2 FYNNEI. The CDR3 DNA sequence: TGTGCCAGCAAGGGGGGGTCAGATACGCAGTATTTT. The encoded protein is CASKGGSDTQYF.

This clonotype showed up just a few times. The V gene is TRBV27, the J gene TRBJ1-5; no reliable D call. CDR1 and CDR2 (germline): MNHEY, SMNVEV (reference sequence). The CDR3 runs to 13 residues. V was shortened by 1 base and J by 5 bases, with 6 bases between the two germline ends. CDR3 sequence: CASSLYFDQPQHF. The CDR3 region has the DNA TGTGCCAGCAGTTTATATTTCGATCAGCCCCAGCATTTT.

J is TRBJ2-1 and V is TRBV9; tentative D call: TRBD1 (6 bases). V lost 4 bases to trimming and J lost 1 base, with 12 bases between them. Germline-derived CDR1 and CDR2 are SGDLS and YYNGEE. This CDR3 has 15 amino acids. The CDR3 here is CASSPGQTSYNEQFF. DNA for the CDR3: TGTGCCAGCAGCCCCGGACAGACTTCCTACAATGAGCAGTTCTTC.

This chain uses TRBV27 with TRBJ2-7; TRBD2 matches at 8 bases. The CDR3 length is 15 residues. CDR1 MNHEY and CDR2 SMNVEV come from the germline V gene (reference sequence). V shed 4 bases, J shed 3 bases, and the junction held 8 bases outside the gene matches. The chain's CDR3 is CASSSGGGLGYEQYF. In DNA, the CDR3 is TGTGCCAGCAGTTCCGGCGGGGGGCTAGGCTACGAGCAGTACTTC.

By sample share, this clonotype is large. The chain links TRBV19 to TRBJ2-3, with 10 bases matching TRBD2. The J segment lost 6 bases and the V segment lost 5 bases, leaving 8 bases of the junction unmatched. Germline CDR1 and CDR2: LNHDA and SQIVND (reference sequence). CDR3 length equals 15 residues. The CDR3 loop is CASSFLTSGSDTQYF. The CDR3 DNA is TGTGCCAGTAGTTTTCTGACTAGCGGGTCGGATACGCAGTATTTT.

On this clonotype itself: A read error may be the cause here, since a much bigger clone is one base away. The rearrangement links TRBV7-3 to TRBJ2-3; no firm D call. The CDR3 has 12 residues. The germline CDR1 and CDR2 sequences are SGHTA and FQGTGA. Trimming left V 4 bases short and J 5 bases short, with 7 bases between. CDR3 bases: TGTGCCAGCAGCTCCGAAGGAGATACGCAGTATTTT. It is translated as CASSSEGDTQYF.

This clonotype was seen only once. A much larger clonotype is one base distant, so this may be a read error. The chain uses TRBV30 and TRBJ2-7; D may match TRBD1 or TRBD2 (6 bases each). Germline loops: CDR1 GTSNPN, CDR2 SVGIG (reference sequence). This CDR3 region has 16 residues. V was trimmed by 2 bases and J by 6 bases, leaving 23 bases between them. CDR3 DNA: TGTGCCTGGAGTAGAGGGGTAGGCAGGGGAGGTGGCGAGCAGTACTTC. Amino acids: CAWSRGVGRGGGEQYF.

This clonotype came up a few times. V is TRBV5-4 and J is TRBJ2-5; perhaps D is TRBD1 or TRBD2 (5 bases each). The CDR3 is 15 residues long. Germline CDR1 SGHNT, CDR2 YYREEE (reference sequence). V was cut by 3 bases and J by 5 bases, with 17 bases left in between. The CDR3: CASSSPGPEWETQYF. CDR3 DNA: TGTGCCAGCAGCTCCCCGGGACCCGAATGGGAGACCCAGTACTTC. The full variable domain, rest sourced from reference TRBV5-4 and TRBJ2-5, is ETGVTQSPTHLIKTRGQQVTLRCSSQSGHNTVSWYQQALGQGPQFIFQYYREEENGRGNFPPRFSGLQFPNYSSELNVNALELDDSALYLCASSSPGPEWETQYFGPGTRLLVL.